This is a list of T cell receptor beta chains from one sample in a study of cytomegalovirus exposure and HLA in healthy donors. Data came from immunoSEQ multiplex PCR; TCRdb stores just in-frame clones and leaves some out. Among roughly 130,000 clones listed, less than 75% were seen once. The sequencing input was PBMCs. Receptors originate from a woman in her forties in good health and CMV-seropositive. Both conserved end residues are part of each CDR3. D genes are given only for firm matches. Clone size is not always given. Where it is, it says once, few, many or a class for expanded clones.

TRBV7-9	few	TRBJ2-2	TRBD2	CSSSYMTSANTGELFF	TGTTCCAGCAGCTATATGACTAGCGCGAACACCGGGGAGCTGTTTTTT
TRBV2	few	TRBJ2-5	TRBD1	CASSGYSDREETQYF	TGTGCCAGCAGTGGTTATTCGGACAGGGAGGAGACCCAGTACTTC
TRBV6-1	.	TRBJ2-1	.	CASLVTRSSYNEQFF	TGTGCCAGCCTTGTGACCCGGAGCTCCTACAATGAGCAGTTCTTC
TRBV15	.	TRBJ1-3	.	CATSRDVQGQNFLSGNTIYF	TGTGCCACCAGCAGAGATGTGCAGGGGCAAAACTTTCTCTCTGGAAACACCATATATTTT
TRBV7-6	.	TRBJ1-4	.	CASSPSGTLGLNEKLFF	TGTGCCAGCAGCCCATCCGGGACACTTGGTCTTAATGAAAAACTGTTTTTT
TRBV5-4	.	TRBJ2-1	TRBD2	CASSPSGGKSYNEQFF	TGTGCCAGCAGCCCTTCCGGGGGGAAATCCTACAATGAGCAGTTCTTC
TRBV27	few	TRBJ2-1	.	CASSLRRDWDEQFF	TGTGCCAGCAGTTTAAGGCGGGATTGGGATGAGCAGTTCTTC
TRBV7-6	.	TRBJ2-1	TRBD1	CASSLVARTGVSSYNEQFF	TGTGCCAGCAGCTTAGTGGCTAGGACAGGGGTCTCCTCCTACAATGAGCAGTTCTTC
TRBV19	.	TRBJ1-4	.	CASSPRTSNEKLFF	TGTGCCAGTAGTCCTCGGACTTCTAATGAAAAACTGTTTTTT
TRBV4-2	.	TRBJ1-5	TRBD1	CASSQEGQGAGQPQHF	TGTGCCAGCAGCCAAGAGGGACAGGGGGCAGGTCAGCCCCAGCATTTT
TRBV2	.	TRBJ1-3	.	CASSDMGGFSGNTIYF	TGTGCCAGCAGTGATATGGGGGGATTCTCTGGAAACACCATATATTTT
TRBV29-1	.	TRBJ1-2	.	CSVVGRTDSFF	TGCAGCGTTGTGGGGCGGACAGATTCATTCTTC
TRBV6-5	once	TRBJ2-3	.	CASNNGADTQYF	TGTGCCAGCAACAACGGGGCAGATACGCAGTATTTT
TRBV30	.	TRBJ2-1	.	CAWSRGGSYNEQFF	TGTGCCTGGAGCCGAGGGGGCTCCTACAATGAGCAGTTCTTC
TRBV9	.	TRBJ2-5	TRBD1	CASSEVQGQETQYF	TGTGCCAGCAGCGAAGTACAGGGGCAAGAGACCCAGTACTTC
TRBV7-8	.	TRBJ1-1	TRBD1	CASSSGTDEAFF	TGTGCCAGCAGCTCAGGGACAGATGAAGCTTTCTTT
TRBV18	.	TRBJ1-3	.	CASSPPTDPSGNTIYF	TGTGCCAGCTCACCACCAACAGATCCCTCTGGAAACACCATATATTTT
TRBV5-6	.	TRBJ2-5	TRBD1	CASSLRQGVREETQYF	TGTGCCAGCAGCTTGCGGCAGGGGGTCCGAGAGGAGACCCAGTACTTC
TRBV11-3	.	TRBJ2-5	.	CASSGGSGGETQYF	TGTGCCAGCAGTGGAGGGTCCGGCGGGGAGACCCAGTACTTC
TRBV6-6	.	TRBJ1-4	.	CASSYSGATNEKLFF	TGTGCCAGCAGTTACTCGGGGGCGACTAATGAAAAACTGTTTTTT
TRBV7-9	.	TRBJ1-4	.	CASGYVRGGGEKLFF	TGTGCCAGCGGCTACGTCCGGGGGGGCGGTGAAAAACTGTTTTTT
TRBV27	.	TRBJ2-3	.	CASTGAPSTDTQYF	TGTGCCAGCACTGGGGCCCCGAGCACAGATACGCAGTATTTT
TRBV19	few	TRBJ1-5	TRBD1	CASKNYGTADSNQPQHF	TGTGCCAGCAAAAATTACGGGACAGCGGATAGCAATCAGCCCCAGCATTTT
TRBV11-2	.	TRBJ2-3	.	CASSLGAAGGSTDTQYF	TGTGCCAGCAGCTTAGGGGCCGCCGGGGGTAGCACAGATACGCAGTATTTT
TRBV10-3	few	TRBJ2-1	TRBD2	CAIAQLAGGGRNEQFF	TGTGCCATCGCCCAGTTGGCGGGGGGGGGCCGCAATGAGCAGTTCTTC
TRBV4-3	once	TRBJ1-5	.	CASSHPNRGNQPQHF	TGCGCCAGCAGCCACCCGAACCGCGGCAATCAGCCCCAGCATTTT
TRBV6-5	once	TRBJ1-1	.	CASRRQANTEAFF	TGTGCCAGCAGACGACAGGCGAACACTGAAGCTTTCTTT
TRBV28	.	TRBJ1-4	.	CASNLRGSNEKLFF	TGTGCCAGCAACCTACGTGGGAGTAATGAAAAACTGTTTTTT
TRBV29-1	.	TRBJ1-5	.	CSVEDIGGGSSQHF	TGCAGCGTTGAAGATATCGGGGGGGGGAGTTCCCAGCATTTT
TRBV4-2	.	TRBJ2-7	TRBD2	CASSQALAGGSYEQYF	TGTGCCAGCAGCCAGGCACTAGCGGGGGGCTCCTACGAGCAGTACTTC
TRBV29-1	once	TRBJ2-7	TRBD1	CSVDRQGSDEQYF	TGCAGCGTTGACCGACAGGGTAGCGACGAGCAGTACTTC
TRBV7-2	.	TRBJ2-1	TRBD2	CTSSFAGGPYNEQFF	TGTACCAGCAGCTTCGCGGGAGGGCCGTACAATGAGCAGTTCTTC
TRBV15	.	TRBJ1-5	.	CATSRALGGFLDSNQPQHF	TGTGCCACCAGCAGGGCCCTCGGCGGATTTTTGGATAGCAATCAGCCCCAGCATTTT
TRBV18	.	TRBJ1-3	.	CASSPTGVSGNTIYF	TGTGCCAGCTCACCTACGGGGGTCTCTGGAAACACCATATATTTT
TRBV9	.	TRBJ2-5	TRBD1	CASSSYGQGGETQYF	TGTGCCAGCAGCTCCTATGGACAGGGAGGAGAGACCCAGTACTTC
TRBV5-1	.	TRBJ2-5	.	CASSYSQETQYF	TGCGCCAGCAGCTACTCTCAAGAGACCCAGTACTTC
TRBV19	.	TRBJ1-1	TRBD1	CASTGTAEAFF	TGTGCCAGTACCGGGACAGCTGAAGCTTTCTTT
TRBV7-2	few	TRBJ1-1	.	CASSTAAGSTEAFF	TGTGCCAGCAGCACCGCGGCGGGGTCCACTGAAGCTTTCTTT
TRBV28	.	TRBJ2-7	.	CASSFVREPYEQYF	TGTGCCAGCAGTTTTGTTCGTGAGCCCTACGAGCAGTACTTC
TRBV4-2	few	TRBJ2-7	TRBD2	CASSQDLASGAYEQYF	TGTGCCAGCAGCCAAGATCTGGCTAGCGGGGCCTACGAGCAGTACTTC
TRBV18	few	TRBJ2-4	.	CASSQFARGLRRQYF	TGTGCCAGCTCACAATTTGCGCGAGGGTTGCGCCGACAGTACTTC
TRBV5-5	.	TRBJ2-7	.	CASSWDNYEQYF	TGTGCCAGCAGCTGGGACAACTACGAGCAGTACTTC